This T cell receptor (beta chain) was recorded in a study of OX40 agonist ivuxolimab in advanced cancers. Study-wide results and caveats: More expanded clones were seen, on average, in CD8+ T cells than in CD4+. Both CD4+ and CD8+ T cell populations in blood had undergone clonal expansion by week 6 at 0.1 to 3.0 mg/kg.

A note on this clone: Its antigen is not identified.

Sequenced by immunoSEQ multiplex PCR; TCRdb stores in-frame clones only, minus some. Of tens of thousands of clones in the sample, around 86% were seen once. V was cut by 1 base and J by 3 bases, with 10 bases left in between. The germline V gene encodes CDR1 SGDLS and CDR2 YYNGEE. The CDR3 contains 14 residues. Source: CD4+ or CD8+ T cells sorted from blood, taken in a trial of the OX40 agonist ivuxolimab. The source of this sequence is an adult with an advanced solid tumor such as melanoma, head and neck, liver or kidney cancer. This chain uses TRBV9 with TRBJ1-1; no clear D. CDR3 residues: CASSVTWEDTEAFF. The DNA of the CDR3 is TGTGCCAGCAGCGTAACGTGGGAAGACACTGAAGCTTTCTTT.